The clone carrying this T cell receptor (beta chain) was observed a few times. The junction differs from germline at one of its ends, possibly a read error. Other DNA sequences of this sample code for an identical CDR3. This CDR3 is built from 18 residues. Germline V gives CDR1 SGHRS, CDR2 YFSETQ. Some clones are missing from TCRdb's copy, which holds only in-frame ones; the method was immunoSEQ multiplex PCR. The sample holds 40,000 to 60,000 clones, and no clone turns up only once. The data originate from a study of T cells after posttransplantation cyclophosphamide. This sequence joins TRBV5-1 and TRBJ2-7, with 10 bases identical to TRBD2. This clonotype was obtained from a man between 40 and 49 years old in good health, CMV-negative, and a related stem cell transplant donor. The sequenced sample was PBMCs. CDR3: CVSSSPGGAGGPSYEQYF. The CDR3 DNA follows: TGCGTCAGCAGCTCCCCGGGGGGAGCGGGAGGGCCAAGTTACGAGCAGTACTTC.